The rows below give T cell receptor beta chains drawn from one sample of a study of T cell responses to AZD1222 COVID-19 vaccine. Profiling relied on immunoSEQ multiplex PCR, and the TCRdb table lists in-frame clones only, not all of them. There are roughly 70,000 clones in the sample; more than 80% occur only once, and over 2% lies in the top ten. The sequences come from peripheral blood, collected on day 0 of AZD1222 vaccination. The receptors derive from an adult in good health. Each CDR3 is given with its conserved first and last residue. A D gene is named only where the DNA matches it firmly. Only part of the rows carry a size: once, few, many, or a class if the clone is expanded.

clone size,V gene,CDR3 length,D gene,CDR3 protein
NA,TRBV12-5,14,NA,CASGLGTSGNTIYF
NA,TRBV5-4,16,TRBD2,CASSLVAGGGADTQYF
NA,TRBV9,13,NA,CASSVSPGGELFF
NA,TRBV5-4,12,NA,CASSLDSRGYTF
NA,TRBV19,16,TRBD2,CASSMTSGRPYNEQFF
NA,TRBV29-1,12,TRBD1,CSVGQGADTQYF
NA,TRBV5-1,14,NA,CASSLNAEYTEAFF
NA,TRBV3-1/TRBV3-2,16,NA,CASSQSDTSTNEKLFF
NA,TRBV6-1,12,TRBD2,CASSDSGRSQYF
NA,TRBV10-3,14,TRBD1,CAISDRAEEAGYTF
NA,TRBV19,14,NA,CASSIGPGNNEQFF
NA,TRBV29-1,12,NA,CSVEEMGNTIYF
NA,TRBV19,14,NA,CASSAGHLNTEAFF
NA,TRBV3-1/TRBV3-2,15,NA,CASSQEAGFNEKLFF
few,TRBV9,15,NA,CASSVDFQLFSEQYF
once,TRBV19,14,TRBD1,CASTGDRGHYGYTF
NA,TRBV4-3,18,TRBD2,CASSQDWSSGSWTDTQYF
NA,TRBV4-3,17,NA,CASSPGTSSSYNSPLHF
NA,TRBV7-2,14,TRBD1,CASRGTGTGNTIYF
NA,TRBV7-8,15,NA,CASSLARGGGETQYF
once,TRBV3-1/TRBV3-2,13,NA,CASSPGNTGELFF
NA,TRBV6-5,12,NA,CATSGTSYGYTF
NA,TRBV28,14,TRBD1,CASRGGQVNSPLHF
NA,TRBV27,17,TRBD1,CASSQRTGGAGLYGYTF
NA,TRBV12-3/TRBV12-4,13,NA,CASSFKERTEAFF
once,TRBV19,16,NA,CASSIRGRVSATEAFF
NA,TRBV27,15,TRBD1,CASSIDRGTGNTIYF
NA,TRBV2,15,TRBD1,CASSEWDRGGQPQHF
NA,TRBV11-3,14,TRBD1,CASSLGDSYNEQFF
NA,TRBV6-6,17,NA,CASSRAILPRGTDTQYF
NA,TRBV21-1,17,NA,CASNRDRGLTTNEKLFF
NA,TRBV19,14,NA,CASSPLGNNYGYTF
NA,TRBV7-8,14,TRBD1,CASSTGTAGNTIYF
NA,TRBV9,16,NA,CASSPRPLRANTEAFF
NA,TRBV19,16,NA,CASSSFRSQGGETQYF
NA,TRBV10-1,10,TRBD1,CATPDRGLFF
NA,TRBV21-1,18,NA,CASSVEQGNQPNTGELFF
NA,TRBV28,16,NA,CASVFYEGYRNTEAFF
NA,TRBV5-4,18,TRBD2,CASSPGLAGTASYNEQFF
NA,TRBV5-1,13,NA,CASSLWQPDTQYF
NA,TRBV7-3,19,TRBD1,CASSLPRRDRGCISYEQYF
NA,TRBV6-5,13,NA,CASTSDRFYEQYF
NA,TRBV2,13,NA,CASSGWGIYEQYF
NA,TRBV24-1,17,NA,CATSDLLLGSQNEKLFF
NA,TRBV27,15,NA,CASSLSLGADTEAFF
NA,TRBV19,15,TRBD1,CASSPRDRENQPQHF
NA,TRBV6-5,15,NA,CASSQTDSYNQPQHF
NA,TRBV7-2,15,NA,CASSLVSGGANVLTF